These 17 T cell receptor beta chains originate from one sample sequenced in a study of T-cell reconstitution after alpha-beta-depleted transplantation in children. The library targeted TCRbeta and was prepared with unique molecular identifiers. TCRdb recomputed calls from the PCR reads with MiXCR, one row per CDR3 protein. This repertoire shows more than 200,000 distinct CDR3 sequences, approximately 9.8% found once; its top ten account for approximately 5.4%. Source: PBMCs from the stem cell graft donor, taken from the stem cell graft. Source of these receptors: a human donor who donated a stem cell graft to a child with SCID.

As to this clonotype: The conserved phenylalanine or tryptophan normally closing the CDR3 is absent here, so this likely arose from a read error. The DNA is omitted, as the CDR3 cannot be located on it reliably, and the CDR3 follows TCRdb's listing. The V gene is TRBV6-4, the J gene TRBJ1-2. The CDR3 spans 9 residues, counting both ends. Germline loops: CDR1 MRHNA, CDR2 SNTAGT. This chain's CDR3 is CASSDSVRP.

This clonotype was counted many times. The chain combines TRBV7-3 with TRBJ2-1, with 14 bases fitting TRBD2. CDR1 is SGHTA and CDR2 is FQGTGA in the germline V gene. V shed 4 bases and J 5 bases; nucleotides not matched to a gene: 7. The CDR3 spans 17 residues. The CDR3 DNA reads as TGTGCCAGCAGCTCCCCCCCGGGACTAGCGGGGGACAATGAGCAGTTCTTC. It is translated as CASSSPPGLAGDNEQFF.

The sample holds many counts of this clonotype. The chain has TRBV4-1 and TRBJ2-1; D is undetermined. Germline V gene sequence: CDR1 MGHRA, CDR2 YSYEKL. Trimming shortened V by 1 base and J by 2 bases, and 12 bases separated the two germline ends. This CDR3 spans 16 amino acids. CDR3 loop: CASSQVLRVAYNEQFF. In DNA form, the CDR3 reads TGCGCCAGCAGCCAAGTCTTAAGGGTAGCCTACAATGAGCAGTTCTTC.

This clonotype was picked up many times. V and J are TRBV5-1 and TRBJ2-2; D gene unclear. The CDR3 covers 15 residues. CDR1 SGHRS and CDR2 YFSETQ come from the germline V gene. The ends were cut back, 1 base at V and 7 bases at J, with 14 bases in the middle. Here the CDR3 reads CASSLPQGRHGELFF. The DNA of the CDR3 is TGCGCCAGCAGCTTGCCCCAAGGACGCCACGGGGAGCTGTTTTTT.

This clonotype was seen at least ten times. This chain joins TRBV15 and TRBJ2-1, with TRBD2 matching over 12 bases. V shed 0 bases and J 5 bases; nucleotides not matched to a gene: 8. The germline V gene has CDR1 LNHNV and CDR2 YYDKDF (reference sequence). CDR3 length equals 18 residues. The CDR3 here is CATSRDAASGGANNEQFF. The CDR3 DNA sequence: TGTGCCACCAGCAGAGATGCGGCTAGCGGGGGGGCCAACAATGAGCAGTTCTTC.

Ten or more counts support this clonotype. The V call is TRBV5-1, the J call TRBJ1-3; possible D gene TRBD1, 6 bases. The CDR3 is 13 residues long. Germline V lookup: CDR1 SGHRS, CDR2 YFSETQ. V was clipped by 1 base and J by 8 bases, with 10 bases between them. The CDR3 spells CASSLSRGDTIYF. The CDR3 DNA reads as TGCGCCAGCAGCTTGAGCAGGGGAGACACCATATATTTT. Drawing the rest from reference TRBV5-1 and TRBJ1-3, the complete variable domain is KAGVTQTPRYLIKTRGQQVTLSCSPISGHRSVSWYQQTPGQGLQFLFEYFSETQRNKGNFPGRFSGRQFSNSRSEMNVSTLELGDSALYLCASSLSRGDTIYFGEGSWLTVV.

In this sample, this clonotype turned up many times. This sequence joins TRBV29-1 and TRBJ2-1; 7 bases align to TRBD1. Germline loops: CDR1 SQVTM, CDR2 ANQGSEA. V lost 4 bases, J lost 10 bases, and 13 bases stayed unmatched. The CDR3 runs to 14 residues. CDR3 nucleotide sequence: TGCAGCGTTGGAATGGACAGGTTCTTGAGGGAGCAGTTCTTC. Protein product: CSVGMDRFLREQFF.

This clonotype was detected ten times or more. The rearrangement links TRBV12-3 or TRBV12-4 to TRBJ2-1, with 7 bases fitting TRBD1. The CDR3 covers 15 residues. Trimming removed 6 bases from V and 4 bases from J; junction bases left unmatched: 9. The CDR3 protein is CASSSGTVTYNEQFF. CDR3 DNA: TGTGCCAGCAGCTCCGGGACAGTGACATACAATGAGCAGTTCTTC.

Ten or more counts support this clonotype. The CDR3 DNA is TGTGCCAGCGGACCGGAGAGCAATCAGCCCCAGCATTTT. It codes for CASGPESNQPQHF. This sequence joins TRBV2 and TRBJ1-5; D unclear. The CDR3 spans 13 residues. The V end was cut by 8 bases, the J end by 1 base, with 9 bases between. Germline CDR1 and CDR2: SNHLY and FYNNEI.

This clonotype was picked up many times. V is TRBV12-3 or TRBV12-4 and J is TRBJ1-1; 7 positions match TRBD1. After removal of 2 bases from V and 11 bases from J, the junction contained 5 bases not matched to a gene. The CDR3 is 12 residues long. As DNA, the CDR3 is TGTGCCAGCAGTTTATGGACAGGCCTGGCTTTCTTT. This sequence encodes CASSLWTGLAFF.

This clonotype has a count of ten or more. The chain is built from TRBV5-1 and TRBJ2-3; D may be TRBD1 (6 bases). The V gene's germline CDR1 is SGHRS and CDR2 YFSETQ. The CDR3 runs to 18 residues. Trimming cost V 0 bases and J 0 bases, with 17 bases left between them. The CDR3 region is CASSLARDTPPSTDTQYF. Written as DNA, the CDR3 is TGCGCCAGCAGCTTGGCCCGGGACACACCGCCGAGCACAGATACGCAGTATTTT.

This rearrangement joins TRBV7-8 to TRBJ2-1, with D uncertain. Trimming removed 4 bases at V and 7 bases at J, with 8 bases between. This CDR3 spans 12 amino acids. CDR1 and CDR2 from the germline V gene are SGHVS and FQNEAQ. Here the CDR3 reads CASSSWKNEQFF. CDR3 DNA sequence: TGTGCCAGCAGCTCTTGGAAGAATGAGCAGTTCTTC.

At least ten counts were recorded for this clonotype. The V and J genes are TRBV2 and TRBJ1-1; the D is unclear. The CDR3 consists of 13 residues. In germline, CDR1 is SNHLY, CDR2 FYNNEI. V dropped 3 bases and J dropped 0 bases, with 5 bases sitting between them. Here the CDR3 reads CASSDQMNTEAFF. The CDR3 DNA follows: TGTGCCAGCAGTGACCAAATGAACACTGAAGCTTTCTTT. Full variable domain (rest looked up from reference TRBV2 and TRBJ1-1): EPEVTQTPSHQVTQMGQEVILRCVPISNHLYFYWYRQILGQKVEFLVSFYNNEISEKSEIFDDQFSVERPDGSNFTLKIRSTKLEDSAMYFCASSDQMNTEAFFGQGTRLTVV.

In its sample, this clonotype was seen many times. The chain has TRBV2 and TRBJ2-3; D is unresolved. The CDR3 contains 16 residues. The ends were cut back, 1 base at V and 4 bases at J, with 15 bases in the middle. CDR1 is SNHLY, CDR2 FYNNEI, per germline. The CDR3 DNA follows: TGTGCCAGCAGTGAAGTGGCATTATCGCGCCCAGATACGCAGTATTTT. It translates to CASSEVALSRPDTQYF.

This clonotype was counted ten times or more. The gene calls are TRBV10-3 and TRBJ1-5, with D uncertain. Between the trimmed V and J ends, which lost 0 bases and 3 bases, there was a span of 18 bases. The CDR3 totals 18 residues. Germline V lookup: CDR1 ENHRY, CDR2 SYGVKD. The CDR3 DNA follows: TGTGCCATCAGTGAGTCGTTTGGAGTGGGCAGCCCCAATCAGCCCCAGCATTTT. Amino acid sequence: CAISESFGVGSPNQPQHF.

The sample holds many counts of this clonotype. The CDR3 nucleotides are TGTGCCAGCAGCCAAATGGTGGGAGAGACCCAGTACTTC. It translates to CASSQMVGETQYF. The chain couples TRBV6-1 to TRBJ2-5; D remains ambiguous. There are 13 residues in the CDR3. V lost 6 bases and J 4 bases, leaving 12 bases between the germline ends. Per the germline V gene, CDR1 is MNHNS and CDR2 is SASEGT.

This clonotype was observed at least ten times. The DNA of the CDR3 is TGCGCCAGCAGCCCCTCTGGCAGAAGGTACGAGCAGTACTTC. Translated: CASSPSGRRYEQYF. The genes are TRBV5-1 and TRBJ2-7; the D is unclear. The V gene lost 4 bases and the J gene lost 4 bases, with 15 bases spanning the gap. CDR3 length: 14 amino acids. The germline CDR1 and CDR2 sequences are SGHRS and YFSETQ.